What follows is one T cell receptor (beta chain) and its context. The record originates from a study of blood T cell repertoires in COVID-19. Study context: Spain, Italy and the United States supplied samples that represented acute and convalescent COVID-19. Sample material is recorded as cDNA or gDNA derived from T cells, B-cell-depleted T cells, or PBMCs.

In the original workflow: The authors estimated nucleated cell counts from reference gene primer amplification. TCRdb's copy holds only in-frame clones and misses some; the assay was immunoSEQ multiplex PCR. V, J and clone size are taken as reported in that table, and D and trimming were inferred from the DNA itself. This sample carries 70,000 or so clones, 85% to 90% of them seen once, and the ten largest clones take 4.1%. The CDR3 consists of 15 residues. Germline CDR1 is SGHVS and CDR2 is FNYEAQ. V was pared by 3 bases and J by 1 base, with 11 bases between. The chain carries TRBV7-6 and TRBJ2-3, with D uncertain. The clonotype originates from a man over 45 with acute or convalescent COVID-19. Sequencing was done on a sample of peripheral blood. CDR3 sequence: CASSFLGVGTDTQYF. Written as DNA, the CDR3 is TGTGCCAGCAGCTTTCTAGGTGTGGGCACAGATACGCAGTATTTT.